One sample yielded the 13 T cell receptor beta chains listed below, sequenced in a study of blood T cell repertoires in COVID-19. Libraries were prepared by immunoSEQ multiplex PCR; TCRdb keeps only in-frame clonotypes and omits some of them. The sample contains fewer than 200,000 clones, 75% to 80% of which appear only once. The sequenced material came from peripheral blood. All receptors derive from a woman in her sixties or seventies with acute or convalescent COVID-19.

To note about this clone: This may come from a read error, since a much larger clone is one base off. The rearrangement uses TRBV3-1 (or the pseudogene TRBV3-2) and TRBJ2-7; TRBD1 might be the D (5 bases). The length of the CDR3 is 12 residues. Trimming pared 1 base from V and 4 bases from J, leaving 5 bases between. Germline loops: CDR1 LGHDT, CDR2 YNNKEL (reference sequence). The CDR3 DNA is TGTGCCAGCAGCCAAGCAGGGTACGAGCAGTACTTC. It is translated as CASSQAGYEQYF.

The chain uses TRBV5-6 and TRBJ2-2, with TRBD2 identical over 8 bases. V lost 3 bases, J lost 5 bases, and 9 bases stayed unmatched. Looked up from germline, CDR1 is SGHDT and CDR2 is YYEEEE. CDR3 size: 16 residues. CDR3 residues: CASSSMGTRRTGELFF. CDR3 bases: TGTGCCAGCAGCTCCATGGGGACTAGGAGGACCGGGGAGCTGTTTTTT.

This clone was seen only a few times. This sequence joins TRBV3-1 (or the pseudogene TRBV3-2) and TRBJ2-1; 10 bases agree with TRBD2. Per germline, CDR1 LGHDT and CDR2 YNNKEL (reference sequence). This CDR3 has 16 amino acids. Trimming took 0 bases from V and 4 from J; bases not matched to a gene: 3. The DNA for the CDR3 is TGTGCCAGCAGCCAAGATTTGGGACTAGCGTACAATGAGCAGTTCTTC. Residues: CASSQDLGLAYNEQFF.

A few counts support this clone. The rearrangement links TRBV6-6 to TRBJ1-1; D call uncertain. Germline values: CDR1 MNHNY, CDR2 SVGAGI (reference sequence). This CDR3 spans 13 amino acids. V was pared by 5 bases and J by 1 base, with 8 bases between. CDR3 nucleotide sequence: TGTGCCAGCAGTGCGGACTCGAACACTGAAGCTTTCTTT. It translates to CASSADSNTEAFF.

This clone was seen once. This chain uses TRBV2 with TRBJ1-2; D unclear. V was shortened by 1 base and J by 6 bases, with 15 bases between the two germline ends. The CDR3 runs to 15 residues. Looked up from germline, CDR1 is SNHLY and CDR2 is FYNNEI. The CDR3 bases are TGTGCCAGCAGTGAAGGGGCGGGCCTAGCAGATGGCTACACCTTC. It encodes CASSEGAGLADGYTF.

The rearrangement uses TRBV19 and TRBJ1-6; TRBD1 matches at 7 bases. The CDR3 sequence is 15 residues long. The J segment lost 7 bases and the V segment lost 6 bases, leaving 9 bases of the junction unmatched. CDR1 and CDR2 (germline): LNHDA, SQIVND (reference sequence). The CDR3 region has the DNA TGTGCCAGTAGCCAAGACAGGGTCAACAATTCACCCCTCCACTTT. Translated: CASSQDRVNNSPLHF.

This clone was recorded only once. The V and J genes are TRBV2 and TRBJ1-6; the match to TRBD1 covers 8 bases. The germline gives CDR1 SNHLY, CDR2 FYNNEI. This CDR3 is 15 amino acids long. V lost 4 bases to trimming and J lost 7 bases; unmatched junction nucleotides: 6. The CDR3 nucleotides read TGTGCCAGCAGTGTCTCGGACAGGGCAAATTCACCCCTCCACTTT. It is translated as CASSVSDRANSPLHF.

The chain joins TRBV9 to TRBJ2-7; 7 bases align to TRBD1. The CDR3 spans 15 residues. From germline, CDR1 is SGDLS and CDR2 YYNGEE. Germline trimming cut 4 bases from V and 5 bases from J; bases unmatched to any gene: 12. The CDR3: CASSPLGTVFDEQYF. CDR3 DNA: TGTGCCAGCAGCCCCTTGGGGACAGTCTTCGACGAGCAGTACTTC.

In its sample, this clone was seen a few times. The genes are TRBV7-2 and TRBJ1-1; 12 nucleotides match TRBD1. J lost 5 bases, V lost 6 bases, and 7 bases had no gene match. The CDR3 contains 15 residues. Per germline, CDR1 SGHTA and CDR2 FQGNSA. This CDR3 is CASSRGQGAVTEAFF. CDR3 nucleotides: TGTGCCAGCAGTAGGGGACAGGGGGCGGTTACTGAAGCTTTCTTT.

V gene TRBV6-2 or TRBV6-3 combines with J gene TRBJ1-6; D is unresolved. In germline, CDR1 is MNHEY, CDR2 SVGEGT. The CDR3 consists of 13 residues. Trimming cost V 0 bases and J 7 bases, with 4 bases left between them. In nucleotides, the CDR3 is TGTGCCAGCAGTTACTCCGGGAATTCACCCCTCCACTTT. It specifies CASSYSGNSPLHF.

With regard to this clone: Mismatch with germline at one junction end may stem from a read error. V gene TRBV9 combines with J gene TRBJ1-3; D might be TRBD1 (6 bases). The CDR3 is made up of 16 amino acids. Germline V gene sequence: CDR1 SGDLS, CDR2 YYNGEE. CDR3 sequence: CASSVGQVFSGNIIYF. In DNA form, the CDR3 reads TGTGCCAGCAGCGTAGGACAGGTCTTCTCTGGAAACATCATATATTTT.

The gene calls are TRBV6-6 and TRBJ1-6, with TRBD1 identical over 8 bases. CDR1 and CDR2 (germline): MNHNY, SVGAGI (reference sequence). Losses at the gene ends were 4 bases for V and 8 bases for J; bases not matched to a gene: 7. The CDR3 runs 15 residues. The DNA of the CDR3 is TGTGCCAGCAGTTTAGAGCAGGGGGCCGATTCACCCCTCCACTTT. It translates to CASSLEQGADSPLHF.

The chain uses TRBV5-1 and TRBJ2-2, with 10 bases matching TRBD1. CDR3 length: 16 residues. J lost 3 bases, V lost 1 base, and 3 bases had no gene match. The germline V gene has CDR1 SGHRS and CDR2 YFSETQ. DNA of the CDR3: TGCGCCAGCAGCTTGACGGGACAGGGGTACACCGGGGAGCTGTTTTTT. This sequence encodes CASSLTGQGYTGELFF.